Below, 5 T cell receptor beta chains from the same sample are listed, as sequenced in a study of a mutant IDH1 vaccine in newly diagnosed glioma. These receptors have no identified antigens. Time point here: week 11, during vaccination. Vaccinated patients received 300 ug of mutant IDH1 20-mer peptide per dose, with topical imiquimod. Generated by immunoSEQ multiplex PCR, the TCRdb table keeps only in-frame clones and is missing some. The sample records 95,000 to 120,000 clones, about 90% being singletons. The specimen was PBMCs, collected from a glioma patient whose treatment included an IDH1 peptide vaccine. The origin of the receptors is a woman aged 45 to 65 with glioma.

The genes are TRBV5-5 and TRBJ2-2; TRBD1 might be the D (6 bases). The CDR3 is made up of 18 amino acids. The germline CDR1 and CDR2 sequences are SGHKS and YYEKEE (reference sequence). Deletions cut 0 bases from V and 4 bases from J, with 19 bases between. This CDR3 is CASSLARGQGLGTGELFF. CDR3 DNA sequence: TGTGCCAGCAGCTTGGCCCGTGGTCAGGGGTTAGGCACCGGGGAGCTGTTTTTT.

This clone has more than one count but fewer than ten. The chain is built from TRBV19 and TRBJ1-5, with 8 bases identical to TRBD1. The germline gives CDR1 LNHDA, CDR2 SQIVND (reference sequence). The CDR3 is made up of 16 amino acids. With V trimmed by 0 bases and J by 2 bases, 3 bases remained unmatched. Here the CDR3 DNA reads TGTGCCAGTAGTATAGAATGGACAGGGCGCAATCAGCCCCAGCATTTT. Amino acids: CASSIEWTGRNQPQHF.

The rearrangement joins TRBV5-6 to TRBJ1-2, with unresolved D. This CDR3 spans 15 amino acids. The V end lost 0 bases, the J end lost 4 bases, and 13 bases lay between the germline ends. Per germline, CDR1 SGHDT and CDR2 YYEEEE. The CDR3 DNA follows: TGTGCCAGCAGCTTGGGAGTTGAAATTCTCTATGGCTACACCTTC. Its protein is CASSLGVEILYGYTF. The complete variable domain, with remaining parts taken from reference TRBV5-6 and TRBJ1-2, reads DAGVTQSPTHLIKTRGQQVTLRCSPKSGHDTVSWYQQALGQGPQFIFQYYEEEERQRGNFPDRFSGHQFPNYSSELNVNALLLGDSALYLCASSLGVEILYGYTFGSGTRLTVV.

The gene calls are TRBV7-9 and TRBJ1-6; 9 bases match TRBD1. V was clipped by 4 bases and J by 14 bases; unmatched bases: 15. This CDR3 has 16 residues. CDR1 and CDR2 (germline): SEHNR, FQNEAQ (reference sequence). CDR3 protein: CASSSTDRGRFATLHF. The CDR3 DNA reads TGTGCCAGCAGCTCAACGGACAGGGGCCGCTTTGCTACCCTCCACTTT.

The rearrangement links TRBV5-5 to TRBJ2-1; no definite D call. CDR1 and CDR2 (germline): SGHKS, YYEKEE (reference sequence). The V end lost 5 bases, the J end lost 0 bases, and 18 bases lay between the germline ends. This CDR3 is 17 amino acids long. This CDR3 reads CASSPGFIPNSYNEQFF. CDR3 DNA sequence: TGTGCCAGCAGTCCCGGCTTTATTCCTAACTCCTACAATGAGCAGTTCTTC.